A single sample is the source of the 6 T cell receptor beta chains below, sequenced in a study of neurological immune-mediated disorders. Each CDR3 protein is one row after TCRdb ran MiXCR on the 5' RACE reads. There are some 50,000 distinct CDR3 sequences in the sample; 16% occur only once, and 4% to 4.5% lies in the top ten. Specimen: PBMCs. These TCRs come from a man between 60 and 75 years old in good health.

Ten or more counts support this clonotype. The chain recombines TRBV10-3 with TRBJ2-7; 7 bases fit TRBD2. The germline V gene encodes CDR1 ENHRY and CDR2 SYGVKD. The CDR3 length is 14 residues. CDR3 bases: TGTGCAATACAAACGGGGGGAGGGCCCTACGAGCAGTACTTC. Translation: CAIQTGGGPYEQYF.

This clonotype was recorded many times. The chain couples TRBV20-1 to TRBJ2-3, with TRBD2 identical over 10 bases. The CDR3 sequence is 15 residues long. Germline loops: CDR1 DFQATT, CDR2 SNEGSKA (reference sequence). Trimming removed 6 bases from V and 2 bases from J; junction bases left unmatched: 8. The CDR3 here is CSAPSSGRLTDTQYF. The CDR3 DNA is TGCAGTGCCCCATCTAGCGGGAGACTCACAGATACGCAGTATTTT.

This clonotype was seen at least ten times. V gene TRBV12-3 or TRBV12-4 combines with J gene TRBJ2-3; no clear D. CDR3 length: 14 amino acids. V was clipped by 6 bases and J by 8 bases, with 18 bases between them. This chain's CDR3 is CASSSGKPVVTQYF. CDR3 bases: TGTGCCAGCAGCTCCGGAAAGCCAGTGGTTACGCAGTATTTT.

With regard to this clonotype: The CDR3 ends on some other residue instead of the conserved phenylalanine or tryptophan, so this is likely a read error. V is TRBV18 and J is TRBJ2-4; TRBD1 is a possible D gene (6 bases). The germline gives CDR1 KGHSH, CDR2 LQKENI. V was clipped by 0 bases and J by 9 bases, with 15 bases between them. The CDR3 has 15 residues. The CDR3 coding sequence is TGTGCCAGCTCACCACCTGGTACAGAAGGGGGCATTCAGTACTCC. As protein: CASSPPGTEGGIQYS.

The CDR3 DNA reads as TGTGCCAGCAGCTTGATGGGCTCCAGCGGGGGGGAAGATACGCAGTATTTT. Residues: CASSLMGSSGGEDTQYF. J is TRBJ2-3 and V is TRBV5-4; 10 bases fit TRBD2. The CDR3 runs 17 residues. Germline CDR1 reads SGHNT; CDR2 reads YYREEE (reference sequence). After removal of 1 base from V and 5 bases from J, the junction contained 10 bases not matched to a gene.

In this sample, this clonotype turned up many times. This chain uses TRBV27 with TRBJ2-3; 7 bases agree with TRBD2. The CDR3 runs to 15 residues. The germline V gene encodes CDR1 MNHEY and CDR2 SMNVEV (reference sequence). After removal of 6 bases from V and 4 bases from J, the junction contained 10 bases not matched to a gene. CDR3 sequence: CASRGASGVADTQYF. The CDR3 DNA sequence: TGTGCCAGCAGAGGGGCTAGCGGAGTTGCAGATACGCAGTATTTT.